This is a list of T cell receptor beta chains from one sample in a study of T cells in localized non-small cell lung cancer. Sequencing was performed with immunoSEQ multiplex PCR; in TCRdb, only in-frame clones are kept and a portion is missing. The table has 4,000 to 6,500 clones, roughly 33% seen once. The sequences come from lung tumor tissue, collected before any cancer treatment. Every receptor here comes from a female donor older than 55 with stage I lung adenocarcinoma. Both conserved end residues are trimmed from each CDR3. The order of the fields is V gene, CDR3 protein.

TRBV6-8 ASSYSIAGSYGYT
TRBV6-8 ASRQVNNQPQH
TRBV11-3 ASSLNIIGKNIQY
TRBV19 ASSMGHGTDTQY
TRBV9 ASSLRASGGLGTGELF
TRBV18 ASLEGLNTEAF
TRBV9 ATSIASGANVLT
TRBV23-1 ASGFPGGRGYT
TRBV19 ASSLRGAYEQY
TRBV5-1 ASSPPETGGAEGYT
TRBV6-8 ASSFTETTTGELF
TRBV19 ASSTRRDTGLNEQY
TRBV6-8 ASSLTTGQGAQRSPLH
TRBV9 ASSVLGTTEAF
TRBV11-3 ASSFQVGQNTEAF
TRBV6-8 ASSYSYRGSNTEAF
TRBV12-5 ASGGGRGYT
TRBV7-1 ASSEEGSSGYEQY
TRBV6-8 ASSYSWDADYSPLH
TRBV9 ASSGGLGAYGYT
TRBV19 ASKSPGGVNEKLF
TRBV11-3 ASSPITLVVYGYT
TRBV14 ASSQGVSWGETQY
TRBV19 ASRTGSNEKLF
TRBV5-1 ASSPSQGENTEAF
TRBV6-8 ASSYSMSYGYT